Below, 15 T cell receptor beta chains from the same sample are listed, as sequenced in a study of blood T cell repertoires in COVID-19. Repertoires were generated with immunoSEQ multiplex PCR, while TCRdb's copy carries only in-frame clones and drops some. The table shows approximately 190,000 clones, with 83% occurring only once. Sequences were obtained from peripheral blood. Source of these receptors: a woman between 40 and 50 years old with acute or convalescent COVID-19.

The rearrangement links TRBV6-4 to TRBJ2-1, with 10 bases matching TRBD2. CDR1 and CDR2 from the germline V gene are MRHNA and SNTAGT. CDR3 length: 14 residues. V lost 8 bases and J lost 8; bases outside the gene matches: 9. The DNA of the CDR3 is TGTGCCAGCTCCGATAGCGGGAGGAACGATGAGCAGTTCTTC. The encoded protein is CASSDSGRNDEQFF.

The chain has TRBV24-1 and TRBJ2-2; a weak D match, TRBD1 (7 bases). Trimming pared 9 bases from V and 4 bases from J, leaving 17 bases between. CDR1 KGHDR and CDR2 SFDVKD come from the germline V gene. This CDR3 is built from 15 residues. CDR3 in amino acids: CATGRNRGGTGELFF. Here the CDR3 DNA reads TGTGCCACCGGTCGAAACAGGGGAGGCACCGGGGAGCTGTTTTTT.

J is TRBJ1-1 and V is TRBV28; D is uncertain. CDR1 and CDR2 from the germline V gene are MDHEN and SYDVKM. Trimming stripped 7 bases from V and 12 bases from J, with 18 bases between. The CDR3 has 12 residues. CDR3 amino acids: CASNNDPERTFF. The CDR3 DNA is TGTGCCAGCAACAATGATCCGGAGAGGACTTTCTTT.

The CDR3 DNA reads as TGTGCCAGCAGTTTATTTGGGGACAGATCCACCGAGCAGTACTTC. Protein product: CASSLFGDRSTEQYF. The chain joins TRBV28 to TRBJ2-7, with TRBD1 matching 7 bases. Germline loops: CDR1 MDHEN, CDR2 SYDVKM. This CDR3 region has 15 residues. With V trimmed by 1 base and J by 6 bases, 9 bases remained unmatched. Using reference TRBV28 and TRBJ2-7 for the parts outside the CDR3, the full variable domain is DVKVTQSSRYLVKRTGEKVFLECVQDMDHENMFWYRQDPGLGLRLIYFSYDVKMKEKGDIPEGYSVSREKKERFSLILESASTNQTSMYLCASSLFGDRSTEQYFGPGTRLTVT.

CDR3 DNA: TGTGCCAGCAGCCAAGATCCGTCCCTAGCGGGAGCCCCAATAAATTACAATGAGCAGTTCTTC. Amino acid sequence: CASSQDPSLAGAPINYNEQFF. The chain has TRBV3-1 (or the pseudogene TRBV3-2) and TRBJ2-1; 10 nucleotides align to TRBD2. Germline CDR1 and CDR2: LGHDT and YNNKEL (reference sequence). The CDR3 runs 21 residues. V lost 0 bases and J lost 4; bases outside the gene matches: 18.

The chain has TRBV6-4 and TRBJ1-5, with TRBD1 matching 7 bases. Germline values: CDR1 MRHNA, CDR2 SNTAGT. The CDR3 consists of 15 residues. J gave up 7 bases and V 4 bases, and 10 bases lay outside the gene matches. The CDR3 here is CASSGQGGQGQPQHF. The CDR3 region has the DNA TGTGCCAGCAGTGGACAGGGCGGGCAAGGACAGCCCCAGCATTTT.

Concerning this clone: One junction end does not reproduce the germline sequence, and a read error may be involved. The genes are TRBV7-7 and TRBJ1-4; a weak D match, TRBD1 (6 bases). Germline loops: CDR1 SSHAT, CDR2 FNYEAQ (reference sequence). This CDR3 has 14 residues. This CDR3 reads CASSPDRRSEKLFF. CDR3 coding DNA: TGTGCTAGCAGCCCCGACAGGCGCAGTGAAAAACTGTTTTTT.

The genes are TRBV4-1 and TRBJ1-5; D uncertain. This CDR3 is built from 18 residues. V lost 4 bases to trimming and J lost 0 bases, with 19 bases between them. Germline V gene sequence: CDR1 MGHRA, CDR2 YSYEKL. CDR3 sequence: CASSPTGGGVYSNQPQHF. The CDR3 nucleotides read TGCGCCAGCAGCCCGACCGGCGGCGGGGTTTATAGCAATCAGCCCCAGCATTTT.

V is TRBV6-5 and J is TRBJ2-4, with D maybe TRBD2 (5 bases). Germline CDR1 and CDR2: MNHEY and SVGAGI. V shed 2 bases and J shed 9 bases, with 20 bases lying between them. The CDR3 spans 16 residues. This CDR3 reads CASSYDVVGEGTIQYF. In nucleotides, the CDR3 is TGTGCCAGCAGTTACGACGTGGTGGGAGAAGGAACCATTCAGTACTTC.

The chain is built from TRBV5-4 and TRBJ2-1; D not resolved. The germline V gene has CDR1 SGHNT and CDR2 YYREEE (reference sequence). The CDR3 loop spans 12 amino acids. Trimming stripped 1 base from V and 4 bases from J, with 3 bases between. CDR3 sequence reads: CASSLSYNEQFF. The CDR3 coding sequence is TGTGCCAGCAGCTTGTCTTACAATGAGCAGTTCTTC.

This clone has just a few counts. This chain joins TRBV19 and TRBJ1-6; the match to TRBD1 covers 8 bases. Germline lookup yields CDR1 LNHDA and CDR2 SQIVND (reference sequence). The CDR3 is made up of 18 amino acids. The J segment lost 7 bases and the V segment lost 5 bases, leaving 16 bases of the junction unmatched. The CDR3 spells CASSRPTRGHVGNSPLHF. Here the CDR3 DNA reads TGTGCCAGTAGTCGCCCAACCAGGGGGCACGTGGGAAATTCACCCCTCCACTTT.

V and J are TRBV5-1 and TRBJ2-3; 7 bases line up with TRBD2. J gave up 0 bases and V 2 bases, and 3 bases lay outside the gene matches. Germline loops: CDR1 SGHRS, CDR2 YFSETQ. The CDR3 runs to 15 residues. The CDR3 loop is CASSLQRDSTDTQYF. DNA of the CDR3: TGCGCCAGCAGCTTACAGCGGGATAGCACAGATACGCAGTATTTT.

This chain joins TRBV19 and TRBJ2-2; TRBD2 is a possible D gene (7 bases). Trimming removed 5 bases from V and 4 bases from J, with 11 bases in between. Germline V lookup: CDR1 LNHDA, CDR2 SQIVND (reference sequence). CDR3 size: 14 residues. The DNA for the CDR3 is TGTGCCAGTAGTTGGGGGGGCGGCACCGGGGAGCTGTTTTTT. It is translated as CASSWGGGTGELFF. The variable domain in full, with the rest retrieved from reference TRBV19 and TRBJ2-2, is DGGITQSPKYLFRKEGQNVTLSCEQNLNHDAMYWYRQDPGQGLRLIYYSQIVNDFQKGDIAEGYSVSREKKESFPLTVTSAQKNPTAFYLCASSWGGGTGELFFGEGSRLTVL.

J is TRBJ2-7 and V is TRBV28; TRBD1 matches 7 bases. The germline V gene has CDR1 MDHEN and CDR2 SYDVKM. V dropped 5 bases and J dropped 0; count of bases not matched to a gene: 7. This CDR3 contains 15 residues. The CDR3 loop is CASSGLGTASYEQYF. CDR3 nucleotides: TGTGCCAGCAGTGGGCTGGGGACAGCCTCCTACGAGCAGTACTTC.

The rearrangement joins TRBV7-2 to TRBJ2-7; 7 bases fit TRBD2. The CDR3 is made up of 15 amino acids. In germline, CDR1 is SGHTA, CDR2 FQGNSA. With 5 bases clipped from V and 5 bases from J, the junction kept 12 bases outside the gene matches. CDR3 nucleotides: TGTGCCAGCAGCCCACAGGCGCGGGGGACCCACGAGCAGTACTTC. It is translated as CASSPQARGTHEQYF.